This T cell receptor (beta chain) was sequenced during a study of cytomegalovirus exposure and HLA in healthy donors. Overall study findings and caveats: Analyzed later, most CMV-associated TCR beta chains appeared HLA-restricted. The productive fraction for most TCR beta V segments was about 87% or about 30% in an earlier analysis.

Concerning this clone itself: Its cognate antigen is unknown.

13 Jbeta primers and 60 Vbeta primers were used for the PCR. Libraries were prepared by immunoSEQ multiplex PCR; TCRdb keeps only in-frame clonotypes and omits some of them. The sample contains 150,000 to 250,000 clones, approximately 79% of which appear only once. The length of the CDR3 is 15 residues. The V gene's germline CDR1 is LGHNT and CDR2 FRNRAP. The V gene end was trimmed by 6 bases and the J gene end by 6 bases; junction bases not matched to a gene: 10. Material for sequencing was PBMCs. The TCR originated in a girl aged 5 to 17 in good health and CMV-seropositive. V and J are TRBV12-5 and TRBJ1-1; 10 bases line up with TRBD1. This CDR3 reads CASGGQGLVIAEAFF. The CDR3 region has the DNA TGTGCTAGTGGGGGACAGGGGTTGGTGATCGCTGAAGCTTTCTTT.